The 11 T cell receptor beta chains below come from one sample, sequenced in a study of control samples from healthy donors and cancer patients. Assay: immunoSEQ multiplex PCR; the TCRdb copy retains only in-frame clones and omits some. The profile covers around 67,000 clones, with roughly 87% appearing a single time and around 5.1% taken by the ten largest. Material: PBMCs. Receptors originate from a man aged 55 to 69 with colorectal cancer.

The chain has TRBV9 and TRBJ2-3; D is unresolved. The germline V gene encodes CDR1 SGDLS and CDR2 YYNGEE. The CDR3 extends over 13 amino acids. The V gene lost 0 bases and the J gene lost 2 bases, with 4 bases spanning the gap. CDR3 loop: CASSVVLTDTQYF. CDR3 nucleotides: TGTGCCAGCAGCGTAGTGCTCACAGATACGCAGTATTTT.

The CDR3 is CASSPGGQGSYNEQFF. In DNA form, the CDR3 reads TGTGCCAGCAGCCCCGGGGGACAGGGCTCCTACAATGAGCAGTTCTTC. V gene TRBV5-4 combines with J gene TRBJ2-1, with TRBD1 identical over 9 bases. The ends lost 4 bases at V and 0 bases at J; junction bases unmatched: 5. The CDR3 contains 16 residues. Germline-derived CDR1 and CDR2 are SGHNT and YYREEE (reference sequence).

The chain combines TRBV2 with TRBJ2-2, with TRBD2 identical over 7 bases. This CDR3 spans 15 amino acids. V shed 9 bases, J shed 0 bases, and the junction held 7 bases outside the gene matches. Germline V gene lookup returns CDR1 SNHLY and CDR2 FYNNEI. The CDR3 bases are TGTGCCAGAGGGAGAGCGGGGTCGAACACCGGGGAGCTGTTTTTT. Protein sequence: CARGRAGSNTGELFF.

The chain recombines TRBV5-1 with TRBJ2-7; 7 positions agree with TRBD1. The germline gives CDR1 SGHRS, CDR2 YFSETQ. Germline trimming cut 1 base from V and 13 bases from J; bases unmatched to any gene: 11. This CDR3 spans 13 amino acids. The CDR3 coding sequence is TGCGCCAGCAGCTTGTCCTCCGGGACAGAAGATTACTTC. Translating it yields CASSLSSGTEDYF.

The rearrangement uses TRBV3-1 (or the pseudogene TRBV3-2) and TRBJ2-2; TRBD1 is a possible D gene (6 bases). The CDR3 totals 14 residues. With 7 bases removed from V and 1 base from J, the gap between germline ends came to 10 bases. The germline V gene encodes CDR1 LGHDT and CDR2 YNNKEL (reference sequence). CDR3 loop: CASKLGQNTGELFF. DNA for the CDR3: TGTGCCAGCAAACTGGGACAGAACACCGGGGAGCTGTTTTTT.

J is TRBJ2-1 and V is TRBV6-5, with 7 bases that match TRBD2. This CDR3 region has 15 residues. Trimming removed 0 bases from V and 6 bases from J; junction bases left unmatched: 5. Germline CDR1 and CDR2: MNHEY and SVGAGI. The CDR3 DNA is TGTGCCAGCAGTTACTCTGGGGGGGGGTTCAATGAGCAGTTCTTC. Translation: CASSYSGGGFNEQFF.

The genes are TRBV27 and TRBJ2-7; TRBD2 matches at 8 bases. After removal of 6 bases from V and 6 bases from J, the junction contained 10 bases not matched to a gene. CDR1 is MNHEY, CDR2 SMNVEV, per germline (reference sequence). This CDR3 contains 14 residues. CDR3 region: CASRRVGGAAEQYF. Here the CDR3 DNA reads TGTGCCAGCAGGAGGGTCGGGGGGGCCGCCGAGCAGTACTTC.

Regarding this clone: An end of the junction does not agree with germline; a read error may underlie this. The chain couples TRBV19 to TRBJ1-5, with no clear D. The length of the CDR3 is 14 residues. Germline assignment: CDR1 LNHDA and CDR2 SQIVND (reference sequence). The CDR3 is CASNILAAEQPQHF. The DNA for the CDR3 is TGTGCCAGTAATATATTGGCGGCGGAACAGCCCCAGCATTTT.

The chain employs TRBV15 and TRBJ2-7; no clear D. Germline V gene lookup returns CDR1 LNHNV and CDR2 YYDKDF (reference sequence). The CDR3 runs to 12 residues. V lost 1 base and J lost 3, with 4 bases in between. The CDR3 reads CATSRAGYEQYF. CDR3 nucleotides: TGTGCCACCAGCAGAGCCGGCTACGAGCAGTACTTC.

This chain uses TRBV11-2 with TRBJ2-5; D gene uncertain. V was shortened by 4 bases and J by 9 bases, with 12 bases between the two germline ends. Germline loops: CDR1 SGHAT, CDR2 FQNNGV. There are 12 residues in the CDR3. The CDR3 here is CASSSGHGPQYF. The CDR3 bases are TGTGCCAGCAGCTCCGGTCATGGGCCCCAGTACTTC.

This clone was observed once. The rearrangement links TRBV19 to TRBJ1-1; 10 bases line up with TRBD1. The CDR3 runs to 14 residues. In germline, CDR1 is LNHDA, CDR2 SQIVND (reference sequence). J was trimmed by 4 bases and V by 7 bases; bases with no gene match: 6. The CDR3 nucleotides read TGTGCCAGTAAGATAAGGACAGGGGGCACTGAAGCTTTCTTT. Protein sequence: CASKIRTGGTEAFF.